This note documents a single TCR beta chain sequence. Its specificity is unknown. TCRdb re-called the reads with MiXCR, one entry per CDR3 protein. The repertoire holds 150,000 to 200,000 distinct CDR3 sequences, with 25% to 30% as singletons. The data derive from a study of T cell repertoires in cytomegalovirus infection. Study-level information: It was the public TCR beta signatures that indicated both CMV infection and matching HLA type. The study's findings and limits: CMV-specific TCR beta clonotypes restricted by HLA-C dominated the ex vivo response. Summed frequency of public TCR beta families distinguished CMV carriers with the relevant HLA.

This CDR3 region has 13 residues. The J segment lost 11 bases and the V segment lost 5 bases, leaving 10 bases of the junction unmatched. The genes are TRBV12-3 or TRBV12-4 and TRBJ1-1; 8 bases map to TRBD1. This receptor was obtained from a human donor in good health (CMV status not recorded). Some clones in this sample may be carry-over from other donors' samples. The specimen was PBMCs. The CDR3 bases are TGTGCCAGCAGTCCGGGGGGACAGGTCGATGCTTTCTTT. This codes for CASSPGGQVDAFF.